Reported below is one TCR beta chain. The source of the sample is a study of blood T cell repertoires in COVID-19. Source study methods: Estimated nucleated cell counts came from reference gene primer amplification. Generated by immunoSEQ multiplex PCR, the TCRdb table keeps only in-frame clones and is missing some. The V and J calls and the clone size are those of that table, but D and trimming were determined from the DNA. This table has about 240,000 clones, 70% to 90% appearing once. The CDR3 length is 13 residues. Per germline, CDR1 MNHNS and CDR2 SASEGT. V was cut by 1 base and J by 4 bases, with 7 bases left in between.

This clonotype originated in a woman in her 40s with acute COVID-19. The chain couples TRBV6-1 to TRBJ2-5; D is perhaps TRBD2 (6 bases). Sequencing was carried out using PBMCs or T cells enriched from blood (not recorded which). The CDR3 reads CASSEVRGETQYF. CDR3 coding DNA: TGTGCCAGCAGTGAAGTGCGGGGAGAGACCCAGTACTTC.